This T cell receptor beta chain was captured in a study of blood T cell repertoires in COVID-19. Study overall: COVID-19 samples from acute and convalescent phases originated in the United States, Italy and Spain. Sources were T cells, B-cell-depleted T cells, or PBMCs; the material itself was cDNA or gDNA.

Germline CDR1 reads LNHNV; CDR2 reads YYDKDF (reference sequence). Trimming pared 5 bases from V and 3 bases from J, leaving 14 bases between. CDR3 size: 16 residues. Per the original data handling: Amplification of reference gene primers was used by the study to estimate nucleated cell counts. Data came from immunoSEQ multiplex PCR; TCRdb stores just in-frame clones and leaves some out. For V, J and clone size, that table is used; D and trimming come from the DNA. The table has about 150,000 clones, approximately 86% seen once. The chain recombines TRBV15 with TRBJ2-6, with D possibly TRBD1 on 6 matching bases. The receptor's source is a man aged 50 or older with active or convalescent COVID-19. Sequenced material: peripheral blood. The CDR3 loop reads CATSANREFGANVLTF. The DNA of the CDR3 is TGTGCCACCAGCGCGAACAGGGAATTTGGGGCCAACGTCCTGACTTTC.